A single sample gave rise to the 17 T cell receptor beta chains below, sequenced in a study of cytomegalovirus exposure and HLA in healthy donors. Primers for the PCR totalled 60 Vbeta and 13 Jbeta. Clones were read by immunoSEQ multiplex PCR, and TCRdb kept only the in-frame ones, dropping some. This sample has roughly 120,000 clones, with over 80% found just once. Sequencing input: PBMCs. The origin of the receptors is a man aged 45-65 years in good health and CMV-seronegative.

This clone was recorded only once. The rearrangement uses TRBV29-1 and TRBJ2-2; D is perhaps TRBD1 (5 bases). Looked up from germline, CDR1 is SQVTM and CDR2 is ANQGSEA. CDR3 length: 14 residues. V was pared by 3 bases and J by 1 base, with 9 bases between. The CDR3 nucleotides read TGCAGCGTTGATCTGGGGCTGAACACCGGGGAGCTGTTTTTT. It yields the protein CSVDLGLNTGELFF.

The CDR3 here is CASSLGGEGYTF. Here the CDR3 DNA reads TGTGCCAGCAGCTTGGGGGGAGAAGGCTACACCTTC. The chain carries TRBV5-8 and TRBJ1-2, with D unclear. Per germline, CDR1 SGHTS and CDR2 YDEGEE. The length of the CDR3 is 12 residues. V gave up 0 bases and J gave up 8 bases, with 8 bases separating them.

The rearrangement uses TRBV10-3 and TRBJ1-6; TRBD1 is a possible D gene (6 bases). The CDR3 contains 13 residues. V lost 6 bases to trimming and J lost 8 bases, with 11 bases between them. Per the germline V gene, CDR1 is ENHRY and CDR2 is SYGVKD. CDR3 nucleotide sequence: TGTGCCATCAGGGGGGCCCCCGATTCACCCCTCCACTTT. Protein product: CAIRGAPDSPLHF.

In its sample, this clone was seen a few times. The chain carries TRBV28 and TRBJ2-6, with TRBD1 as a possible D gene (5 bases). The CDR3 is made up of 18 amino acids. The germline V gene has CDR1 MDHEN and CDR2 SYDVKM. V lost 6 bases to trimming and J lost 0 bases, with 18 bases between them. The CDR3 is CASRQTLGVSSGANVLTF. The CDR3 DNA sequence: TGTGCCAGCAGGCAAACGCTAGGGGTCTCCTCTGGGGCCAACGTCCTGACTTTC. Using reference TRBV28 and TRBJ2-6 for the parts outside the CDR3, the full variable domain is DVKVTQSSRYLVKRTGEKVFLECVQDMDHENMFWYRQDPGLGLRLIYFSYDVKMKEKGDIPEGYSVSREKKERFSLILESASTNQTSMYLCASRQTLGVSSGANVLTFGAGSRLTVL.

This chain uses TRBV7-2 with TRBJ2-3, with 15 bases matching TRBD2. The trim removed 5 bases at V and 5 bases at J, leaving 5 bases unmatched. The CDR3 loop spans 16 amino acids. Per germline, CDR1 SGHTA and CDR2 FQGNSA. The CDR3 region has the DNA TGTGCCAGCAGCCGGACTAGCGGGAGGGCCGTAGATACGCAGTATTTT. It is translated as CASSRTSGRAVDTQYF.

The chain has TRBV19 and TRBJ2-5; TRBD1 is a possible D gene (6 bases). CDR3 length: 15 residues. The germline V and J ends were trimmed by 3 bases and 4 bases, with 15 bases remaining between them. CDR1 is LNHDA, CDR2 SQIVND, per germline (reference sequence). CDR3 in DNA: TGTGCCAGTAGTATCGAACAGGGCAGCCTAGAGACCCAGTACTTC. Translated, it gives CASSIEQGSLETQYF. Full variable domain (missing parts from reference TRBV19 and TRBJ2-5): DGGITQSPKYLFRKEGQNVTLSCEQNLNHDAMYWYRQDPGQGLRLIYYSQIVNDFQKGDIAEGYSVSREKKESFPLTVTSAQKNPTAFYLCASSIEQGSLETQYFGPGTRLLVL.

J is TRBJ1-1 and V is TRBV29-1, with D uncertain. The V end was cut by 4 bases, the J end by 3 bases, with 12 bases between. This CDR3 comprises 13 residues. Germline loops: CDR1 SQVTM, CDR2 ANQGSEA. CDR3 sequence: CSVGPDLDTEAFF. CDR3 in DNA: TGCAGCGTTGGTCCCGATCTAGACACTGAAGCTTTCTTT. The whole variable domain, filled in from reference TRBV29-1 and TRBJ1-1, reads SAVISQKPSRDICQRGTSLTIQCQVDSQVTMMFWYRQQPGQSLTLIATANQGSEATYESGFVIDKFPISRPNLTFSTLTVSNMSPEDSSIYLCSVGPDLDTEAFFGQGTRLTVV.

CDR3 coding DNA: TGTGCCAGCAGCTTAGAACAGGGTGGTTCACCCCTCCACTTT. This gives the protein CASSLEQGGSPLHF. The J gene is TRBJ1-6, the V gene TRBV7-3, with D possibly matching TRBD1 (6 bases). The V end lost 2 bases, the J end lost 9 bases, and 11 bases lay between the germline ends. Germline lookup yields CDR1 SGHTA and CDR2 FQGTGA. The CDR3 length is 14 residues.

The chain combines TRBV7-9 with TRBJ1-2; TRBD1 might be the D (5 bases). CDR3 length: 13 amino acids. Germline V gives CDR1 SEHNR, CDR2 FQNEAQ (reference sequence). Trimming took 4 bases from V and 8 from J, leaving 14 bases between them. CDR3 sequence (DNA): TGTGCCAGCAGCTCGGGACTCTTAGGGGGCTACACCTTC. Its translation is CASSSGLLGGYTF.

As DNA, the CDR3 is TGTGCCAGCAGTTTAGCAGGGGTGGGCTATGGCTACACCTTC. Translating it yields CASSLAGVGYGYTF. The chain combines TRBV27 with TRBJ1-2; weak D call: TRBD1 (6 bases). The germline gives CDR1 MNHEY, CDR2 SMNVEV (reference sequence). CDR3 size: 14 residues. V dropped 2 bases and J dropped 4 bases, with 11 bases sitting between them.

The CDR3 protein is CASSPGRVSQPQHF. CDR3 coding DNA: TGTGCCAGCAGCCCAGGCAGGGTGAGTCAGCCCCAGCATTTT. The V and J genes are TRBV27 and TRBJ1-5; D may be TRBD1 (5 bases). The germline gives CDR1 MNHEY, CDR2 SMNVEV (reference sequence). The CDR3 covers 14 residues. Trimming took 6 bases from V and 6 from J, leaving 15 bases between them.

The chain uses TRBV9 and TRBJ1-4; D is possibly TRBD1 (5 bases). The germline V and J ends were trimmed by 0 bases and 0 bases, with 12 bases remaining between them. Germline V gene data show CDR1 as SGDLS and CDR2 as YYNGEE. The CDR3 sequence is 17 residues long. This CDR3 reads CASSVEKGPATNEKLFF. The DNA of the CDR3 is TGTGCCAGCAGCGTAGAAAAGGGGCCCGCAACTAATGAAAAACTGTTTTTT.

The J gene is TRBJ2-3, the V gene TRBV11-2; 13 bases are shared with TRBD2. This CDR3 has 15 residues. The V and J ends lost 5 bases and 5 bases, in that order; junction bases with no gene match: 4. The germline V gene encodes CDR1 SGHAT and CDR2 FQNNGV. The CDR3 DNA reads TGTGCCAGCAGCATAACTAGCGGGGGGGGAGATACGCAGTATTTT. Its protein product is CASSITSGGGDTQYF.

This clone was observed once. The sample has other DNA sequences that encode this CDR3 too. This chain connects TRBV6-5 to TRBJ1-2, with TRBD1 matching over 8 bases. The CDR3 extends over 13 amino acids. Trimming cost V 11 bases and J 8 bases; bases outside gene matches: 13. Germline loops: CDR1 MNHEY, CDR2 SVGAGI. CDR3 amino acids: CAVGAGGSYGYTF. The CDR3, as DNA: TGTGCCGTGGGGGCAGGGGGCTCCTACGGCTACACCTTC.

This chain connects TRBV28 to TRBJ2-7; tentatively, D is TRBD1 (5 bases). The CDR3 runs to 17 residues. With 2 bases removed from V and 3 bases from J, the gap between germline ends came to 20 bases. Germline V gene data show CDR1 as MDHEN and CDR2 as SYDVKM. CDR3 protein: CASSLASGTGGYYEQYF. The CDR3 DNA reads TGTGCCAGCAGTTTAGCGTCGGGCACAGGCGGTTACTACGAGCAGTACTTC.

The sample holds a few counts of this clone. This rearrangement joins TRBV19 to TRBJ2-1; 9 nucleotides match TRBD1. Germline lookup yields CDR1 LNHDA and CDR2 SQIVND (reference sequence). V was clipped by 3 bases and J by 7 bases; unmatched bases: 13. The CDR3 is 17 amino acids. CDR3 coding DNA: TGTGCCAGTAGTATGTTTTTAGGGACAGGGAGTTTGAATGAGCAGTTCTTC. Its translation: CASSMFLGTGSLNEQFF.

This clone was observed once. The CDR3 DNA reads TGTGCCAGCAGCGGGGCAAACTGCGAGCAGTTCTTC. The encoded protein is CASSGANCEQFF. The V and J genes are TRBV5-4 and TRBJ2-1, with D perhaps matching TRBD1 (5 bases). The ends were cut back, 4 bases at V and 10 bases at J, with 12 bases in the middle. This CDR3 is 12 amino acids long. Germline assignment: CDR1 SGHNT and CDR2 YYREEE (reference sequence).